The 10 T cell receptor beta chains presented below share a single source sample, sequenced in a study of T cells after yellow fever vaccination. MiXCR was run by TCRdb on the 5' RACE reads, yielding one entry per CDR3 protein. The sample holds hundreds of thousands of distinct CDR3 sequences, around an eighth seen once. Sequencing was performed on PBMCs, taken on the day of the yellow fever booster vaccination. These receptors originate from a man aged 30 to 45 who received the YFV17D yellow fever vaccine.

The J gene is TRBJ2-7, the V gene TRBV7-2, with 10 bases fitting TRBD2. J gave up 6 bases and V 6 bases, and 8 bases lay outside the gene matches. Germline V gene data show CDR1 as SGHTA and CDR2 as FQGNSA. CDR3 length equals 14 residues. This CDR3 is CASRAGGLAFEQYF. CDR3 nucleotides: TGTGCCAGCAGAGCCGGGGGACTAGCGTTCGAGCAGTACTTC. The full variable domain, in which reference TRBV7-2 and TRBJ2-7 provide the parts outside the CDR3, is GAGVSQSPSNKVTEKGKDVELRCDPISGHTALYWYRQSLGQGLEFLIYFQGNSAPDKSGLPSDRFSAERTGGSVSTLTIQRTQQEDSAVYLCASRAGGLAFEQYFGPGTRLTVT.

The rearrangement links TRBV28 to TRBJ2-5; D possibly corresponds to TRBD1 (6 bases). Trimming shortened V by 0 bases and J by 2 bases, and 16 bases separated the two germline ends. CDR3 length: 17 amino acids. CDR1 is MDHEN and CDR2 is SYDVKM in the germline V gene. The CDR3 here is CASSLWRTADTQETQYF. The CDR3 DNA sequence: TGTGCCAGCAGTTTATGGCGGACAGCGGATACACAAGAGACCCAGTACTTC.

This clonotype has more than one count but fewer than ten. The chain links TRBV24-1 to TRBJ2-1; 9 nucleotides agree with TRBD2. The germline V gene encodes CDR1 KGHDR and CDR2 SFDVKD. This CDR3 has 15 residues. The V gene end was trimmed by 3 bases and the J gene end by 8 bases; junction bases not matched to a gene: 7. The CDR3, as DNA: TGTGCCACCAGTGATAATAGCGGGAGCAAGTATGAGCAGTTCTTC. Its translation: CATSDNSGSKYEQFF.

This clonotype was picked up many times. The V call is TRBV24-1, the J call TRBJ1-2; D uncertain. This CDR3 spans 15 amino acids. The germline V and J ends were trimmed by 4 bases and 10 bases, with 21 bases remaining between them. Per germline, CDR1 KGHDR and CDR2 SFDVKD. CDR3 DNA sequence: TGTGCCACCAGTGACTCTTTTACGGGCGGGGAACTCTACACCTTC. Its protein product is CATSDSFTGGELYTF.

This clonotype was seen only a few times. The chain has TRBV20-1 and TRBJ2-5, with 10 bases identical to TRBD1. The V segment lost 6 bases and the J segment 2 bases; nucleotides outside the gene matches: 6. Looked up from germline, CDR1 is DFQATT and CDR2 is SNEGSKA (reference sequence). The CDR3 loop spans 14 amino acids. The CDR3, as DNA: TGCAGTGCGGAGGGGACAGGGGTACAAGAGACCCAGTACTTC. Translating it yields CSAEGTGVQETQYF.

This clonotype was counted only a few times. The J gene is TRBJ2-3, the V gene TRBV2, with TRBD2 matching 10 bases. The CDR3 has 17 residues. Trimming cost V 3 bases and J 6 bases; bases outside gene matches: 12. Germline lookup yields CDR1 SNHLY and CDR2 FYNNEI. DNA for the CDR3: TGTGCCAGCAGTGATCTCCGGGGGCTAGCGGGAGATGATACGCAGTATTTT. Amino acids: CASSDLRGLAGDDTQYF.

The CDR3 sequence is CSTLGHRDGVNEQFF. In DNA form, the CDR3 reads TGCAGCACATTAGGCCATCGGGATGGGGTCAATGAGCAGTTCTTC. The chain uses TRBV20-1 and TRBJ2-1, with a tentative D call TRBD2 (5 bases). Germline CDR1 DFQATT, CDR2 SNEGSKA (reference sequence). This CDR3 has 15 residues.

The V and J genes are TRBV29-1 and TRBJ2-1; TRBD1 or TRBD2 may be the D gene (5 bases each). The CDR3 runs 15 residues. The ends were cut back, 8 bases at V and 6 bases at J, with 23 bases in the middle. Germline V gene data show CDR1 as SQVTM and CDR2 as ANQGSEA. The CDR3 loop is CSFTSRTGRINEQFF. As DNA, the CDR3 is TGCAGCTTTACCTCTCGGACGGGACGGATCAATGAGCAGTTCTTC.

In nucleotides, the CDR3 is TGTGCTAGTGGTTTGAGCGGGGACTCCTACAATGAGCAGTTCTTC. It yields the protein CASGLSGDSYNEQFF. V usage is TRBV12-5 and J usage is TRBJ2-1; the match to TRBD2 covers 7 bases. Trimming at V came to 2 bases and at J to 0 bases, leaving 1 base not matched to a gene. Germline values: CDR1 LGHNT, CDR2 FRNRAP. The CDR3 runs to 15 residues.

The rearrangement joins TRBV7-2 to TRBJ2-7, with unresolved D. Trimming took off 6 bases at V and 0 bases at J, with 18 bases between the two ends. Per germline, CDR1 SGHTA and CDR2 FQGNSA. This CDR3 contains 16 residues. The DNA for the CDR3 is TGTGCCAGCAGATCCGATCCGGGTCCAAGCTCCTACGAGCAGTACTTC. This encodes CASRSDPGPSSYEQYF.